This TCR beta chain was recorded in a study of cytomegalovirus exposure and HLA in healthy donors. The overall study: Later, an analysis reported that the 95 to 150 validation repertoires had used the same platform as the approximately 680 first-cohort repertoires. Study observations and caveats: Cytomegalovirus association was listed for approximately 150 TCR beta chains. Most TCR sequences were uncommon, yet certain public TCRs appeared in many donors.

Libraries were prepared by immunoSEQ multiplex PCR; TCRdb keeps only in-frame clonotypes and omits some of them. The data hold 160,000 or so clones, with 88% observed a single time. Losses at the gene ends were 0 bases for V and 5 bases for J; bases not matched to a gene: 5. Looked up from germline, CDR1 is SGHRS and CDR2 is YFSETQ. The CDR3 length is 16 residues. As for this clone: Its antigen is not identified.

The sequence derives from a man aged 18 to 29 in good health and CMV-seronegative. The chain is built from TRBV5-1 and TRBJ1-4, with 9 bases lining up with TRBD1. Sequenced: PBMCs. The DNA for the CDR3 is TGCGCCAGCAGCTTGGCAGTCGGACAGGGGAATGAAAAACTGTTTTTT. This gives the protein CASSLAVGQGNEKLFF.